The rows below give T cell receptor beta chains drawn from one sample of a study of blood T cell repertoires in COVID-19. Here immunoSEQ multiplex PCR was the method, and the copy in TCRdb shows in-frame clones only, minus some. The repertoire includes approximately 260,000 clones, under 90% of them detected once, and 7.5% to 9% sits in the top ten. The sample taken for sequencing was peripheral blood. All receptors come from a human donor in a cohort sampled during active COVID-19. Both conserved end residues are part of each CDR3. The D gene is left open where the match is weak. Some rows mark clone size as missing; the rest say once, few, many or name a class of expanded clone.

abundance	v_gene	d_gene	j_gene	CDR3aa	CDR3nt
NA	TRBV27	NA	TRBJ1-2	CASRALQGTGGKGYTF	TGTGCCAGCAGGGCCTTACAAGGGACGGGGGGAAAAGGCTACACCTTC
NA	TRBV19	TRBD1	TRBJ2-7	CASSPIDRGQAEQYF	TGTGCCAGTAGTCCCATCGACAGGGGGCAGGCCGAGCAGTACTTC
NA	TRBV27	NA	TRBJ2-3	CASSLIRVQGTDTQYF	TGTGCCAGCAGTTTAATCAGGGTCCAGGGTACAGATACGCAGTATTTT
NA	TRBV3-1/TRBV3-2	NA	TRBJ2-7	CASSQVRTLAGEQYF	TGTGCCAGCAGCCAAGTTCGGACTTTGGCGGGCGAGCAGTACTTC
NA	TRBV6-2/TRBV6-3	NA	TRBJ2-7	CASSRGVNEQYF	TGTGCCAGCAGCAGGGGTGTCAACGAGCAGTACTTC
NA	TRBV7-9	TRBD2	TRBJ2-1	CASSRPGLASHEQFF	TGTGCCAGCAGCCGGCCGGGACTAGCTTCACATGAGCAGTTCTTC
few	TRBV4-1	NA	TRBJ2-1	CASSRQGSHNEQFF	TGCGCCAGCAGCCGTCAGGGGAGCCACAATGAGCAGTTCTTC
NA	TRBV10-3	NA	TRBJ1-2	CAISDQTAYNYGYTF	TGTGCCATCAGTGACCAGACAGCTTATAACTATGGCTACACCTTC
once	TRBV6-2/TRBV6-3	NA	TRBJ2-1	CASSYWRGRGNEQFF	TGTGCCAGCAGTTACTGGCGGGGGCGAGGCAATGAGCAGTTCTTC
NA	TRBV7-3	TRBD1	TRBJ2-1	CASSASTGTGVNEQFF	TGTGCCAGCAGCGCATCCACCGGGACAGGGGTCAATGAGCAGTTCTTC
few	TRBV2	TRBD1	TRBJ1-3	CASSTGGSGNTIYF	TGTGCCAGCAGTACAGGGGGCTCTGGAAACACCATATATTTT
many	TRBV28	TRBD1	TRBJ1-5	CASRLGTAYSNQPQHF	TGTGCCAGCCGCCTCGGGACAGCTTATAGCAATCAGCCCCAGCATTTT
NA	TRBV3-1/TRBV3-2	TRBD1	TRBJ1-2	CASSPRDRVLGYTF	TGTGCCAGCAGCCCCCGGGACAGGGTTCTCGGCTACACCTTC
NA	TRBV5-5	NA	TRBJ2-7	CASSQGSAYEQYF	TGTGCCAGCAGTCAGGGGTCGGCCTACGAGCAGTACTTC
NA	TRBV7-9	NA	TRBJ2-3	CASSLISADTQYF	TGTGCCAGCAGCTTAATTTCGGCAGATACGCAGTATTTT
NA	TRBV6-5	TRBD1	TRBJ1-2	CASSPRTGGSYGYTF	TGTGCCAGCAGTCCCCGGACAGGGGGCAGCTATGGCTACACCTTC
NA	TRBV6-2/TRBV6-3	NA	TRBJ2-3	CASSYRGVRTDTQYF	TGTGCCAGCAGTTACCGCGGGGTTAGGACAGATACGCAGTATTTT
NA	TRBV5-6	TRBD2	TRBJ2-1	CASSLAFIAGGNEQFF	TGTGCCAGCAGCTTGGCCTTCATAGCGGGAGGTAATGAGCAGTTCTTC
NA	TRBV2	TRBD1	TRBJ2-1	CASSEDRGYNEQFF	TGTGCCAGCAGTGAGGACAGGGGTTACAATGAGCAGTTCTTC
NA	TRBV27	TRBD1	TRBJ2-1	CASSLSRDRGILRGYNEQFF	TGTGCCAGCAGTTTATCTCGGGACAGGGGGATACTAAGGGGCTACAATGAGCAGTTCTTC
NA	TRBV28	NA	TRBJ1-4	CASSPTTGGEKLFF	TGTGCCAGCAGTCCGACTACCGGGGGGGAAAAACTGTTTTTT
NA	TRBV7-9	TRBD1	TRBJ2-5	CASRLGQGGETQYF	TGTGCCAGCAGATTGGGACAGGGGGGAGAGACCCAGTACTTC
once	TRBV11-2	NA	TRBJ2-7	CASSLGTYEQYF	TGTGCCAGCAGCTTAGGGACATACGAGCAGTACTTC
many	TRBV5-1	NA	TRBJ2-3	CASSLQARSTDTQYF	TGCGCCAGCAGCTTGCAGGCCCGGTCCACAGATACGCAGTATTTT
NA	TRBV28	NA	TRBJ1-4	CASSFSLGKKLFF	TGTGCCAGCAGTTTCAGCCTCGGGAAAAAACTGTTTTTT
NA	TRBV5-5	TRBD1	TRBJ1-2	CASSDLGGQNIHGYTF	TGTGCCAGCAGCGATCTCGGGGGACAGAATATTCATGGCTACACCTTC
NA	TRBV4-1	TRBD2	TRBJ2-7	CASSQAPGGYEQYF	TGCGCCAGCAGCCAAGCGCCGGGAGGCTACGAGCAGTACTTC
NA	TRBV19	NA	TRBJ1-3	CASSISGNIGNTIYF	TGTGCCAGTAGCATCTCCGGGAACATCGGAAACACCATATATTTT
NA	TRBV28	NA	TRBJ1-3	CASSSTGTPDSEGNTIYF	TGTGCCAGCAGTTCCACTGGGACTCCGGATTCAGAAGGAAACACCATATATTTT
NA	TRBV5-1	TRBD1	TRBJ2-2	CASSFMTGRTGELFF	TGCGCCAGCAGCTTTATGACAGGGCGGACCGGGGAGCTGTTTTTT
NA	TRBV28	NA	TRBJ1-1	CASSSLARDDPEAFF	TGTGCCAGCAGCTCTTTAGCCCGGGATGACCCTGAAGCTTTCTTT
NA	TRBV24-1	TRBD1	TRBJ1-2	CATSDFGQGEGYTF	TGTGCCACCAGTGATTTTGGCCAGGGGGAAGGCTACACCTTC
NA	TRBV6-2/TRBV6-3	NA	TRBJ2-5	CASSYPGVQETQYF	TGTGCCAGCAGTTACCCAGGGGTTCAAGAGACCCAGTACTTC
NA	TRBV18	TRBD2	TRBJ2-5	CASSPGLAVETQYF	TGTGCCAGCTCGCCCGGACTAGCGGTAGAGACCCAGTACTTC
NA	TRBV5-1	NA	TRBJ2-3	CASSFYSRGRGTDTQYF	TGCGCCAGCAGCTTCTACTCTCGGGGCAGGGGAACAGATACGCAGTATTTT
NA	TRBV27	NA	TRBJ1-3	CASSLAGLSGNTIYF	TGTGCCAGCAGCCTTGCAGGGCTCTCTGGAAACACCATATATTTT
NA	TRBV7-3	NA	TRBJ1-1	CASKRFGDTEAFF	TGTGCCAGCAAACGTTTCGGGGACACTGAAGCTTTCTTT
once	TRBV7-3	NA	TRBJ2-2	CASSDPGNPPGELFF	TGTGCCAGCAGCGACCCAGGGAACCCCCCCGGGGAGCTGTTTTTT
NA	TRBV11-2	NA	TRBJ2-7	CASSSPWGGEQYF	TGTGCCAGCAGCTCCCCTTGGGGAGGCGAGCAGTACTTC
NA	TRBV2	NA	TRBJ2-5	CASTDSAQETQYF	TGTGCCAGTACGGACAGCGCCCAAGAGACCCAGTACTTC
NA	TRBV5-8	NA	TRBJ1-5	CASSRAASNQPQHF	TGTGCCAGCAGCCGCGCCGCAAGCAATCAGCCCCAGCATTTT
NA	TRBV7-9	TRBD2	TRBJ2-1	CASSLTGLAGGSNEQFF	TGTGCCAGCAGCTTAACCGGACTAGCGGGGGGGTCGAATGAGCAGTTCTTC
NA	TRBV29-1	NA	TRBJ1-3	CSVRFSGNTIYF	TGCAGCGTTCGGTTCTCTGGAAACACCATATATTTT
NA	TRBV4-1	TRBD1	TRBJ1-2	CASSPDPGQTNYGYTF	TGCGCCAGCAGCCCTGATCCGGGACAGACCAACTATGGCTACACCTTC
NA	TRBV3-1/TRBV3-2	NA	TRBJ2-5	CASSQGRQFQETQYF	TGTGCCAGCAGCCAAGGTAGACAGTTCCAAGAGACCCAGTACTTC
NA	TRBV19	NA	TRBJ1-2	CASSIPGLDYGYTF	TGTGCCAGTAGTATCCCAGGGCTGGATTATGGCTACACCTTC
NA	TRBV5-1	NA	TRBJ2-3	CASSSVRPDTQYF	TGCGCCAGCAGCTCCGTCCGTCCAGATACGCAGTATTTT
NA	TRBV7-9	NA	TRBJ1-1	CASSWQGNNEAFF	TGTGCCAGCAGCTGGCAGGGGAACAATGAAGCTTTCTTT
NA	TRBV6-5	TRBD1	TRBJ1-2	CASSYRTGGVYGYTF	TGTGCCAGCAGTTACCGGACAGGGGGCGTCTATGGCTACACCTTC
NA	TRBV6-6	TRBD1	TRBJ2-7	CASSPPGQHEQYF	TGTGCCAGCAGCCCACCGGGACAGCACGAGCAGTACTTC
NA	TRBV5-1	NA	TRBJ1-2	CASSSNRVYGYTF	TGCGCCAGCAGCTCGAACAGGGTTTATGGCTACACCTTC